This T cell receptor (beta chain) was documented in a study of OX40 agonist ivuxolimab in advanced cancers. Overall study context: Past anti-PD-1, anti-PD-L1 or anti-CTLA-4 therapy was accepted, and 30% to 50% had received some. Three patients, one with hepatocellular carcinoma and two with cutaneous melanoma, responded partially.

This table comes from immunoSEQ multiplex PCR, and its TCRdb copy is limited to in-frame clones, with some not included. The sample carries around 30,000 clones, roughly four fifths recorded once. As concerns this clone: The antigen is undetermined.

The study, taken as a whole, reports: Relative to CD4+ cells, CD8+ T cells on average had more expanded clones.

The CDR3 is 13 amino acids. Germline V CDR1 and CDR2: GTSNPN, SVGIG (reference sequence). The V end was cut by 3 bases, the J end by 6 bases, with 11 bases between. This TCR came from an adult with an advanced solid tumor such as melanoma, head and neck, liver or kidney cancer. The rearrangement joins TRBV30 to TRBJ2-2; tentatively, D is TRBD1 or TRBD2 (5 bases each). The sequenced sample was CD4+ or CD8+ T cells sorted from blood, obtained in a trial of the OX40 agonist ivuxolimab. The CDR3 protein is CAWRGEVAGELFF. The CDR3 region has the DNA TGTGCCTGGAGGGGGGAAGTCGCCGGGGAGCTGTTTTTT. The full variable domain, completed using reference TRBV30 and TRBJ2-2, is SQTIHQWPATLVQPVGSPLSLECTVEGTSNPNLYWYRQAAGRGLQLLFYSVGIGQISSEVPQNLSASRPQDRQFILSSKKLLLSDSGFYLCAWRGEVAGELFFGEGSRLTVL.